Given below is one TCR beta chain in context. Antigen specificity is unknown. Sequencing used immunoSEQ multiplex PCR; TCRdb keeps in-frame clones, though not all of them. The sample lists about 140,000 clones, around 93% occurring once. The data derive from a study of T cell responses to AZD1222 COVID-19 vaccine. The study's findings and limits: Repertoires were sampled only after the peak T cell response. Rises in breadth and depth of Spike-specific TCRs came after two AZD1222 doses. Baseline antibody screening turned up just a handful of seropositive AZD1222 recipients. The sample set comprised mostly white British donors with more females, and clonal diversity was possibly underestimated.

The CDR3 is 15 amino acids. Germline lookup yields CDR1 MGHRA and CDR2 YSYEKL. Trimming cost V 1 base and J 1 base, with 10 bases left between them. This chain uses TRBV4-1 with TRBJ2-5; no clear D. The sequencing here drew on peripheral blood, taken on day 0 of AZD1222 vaccination. The origin of this receptor is an adult in good health. The CDR3 sequence: CASSQVSSTQETQYF. As DNA, the CDR3 is TGCGCCAGCAGCCAAGTCAGCTCCACCCAAGAGACCCAGTACTTC.